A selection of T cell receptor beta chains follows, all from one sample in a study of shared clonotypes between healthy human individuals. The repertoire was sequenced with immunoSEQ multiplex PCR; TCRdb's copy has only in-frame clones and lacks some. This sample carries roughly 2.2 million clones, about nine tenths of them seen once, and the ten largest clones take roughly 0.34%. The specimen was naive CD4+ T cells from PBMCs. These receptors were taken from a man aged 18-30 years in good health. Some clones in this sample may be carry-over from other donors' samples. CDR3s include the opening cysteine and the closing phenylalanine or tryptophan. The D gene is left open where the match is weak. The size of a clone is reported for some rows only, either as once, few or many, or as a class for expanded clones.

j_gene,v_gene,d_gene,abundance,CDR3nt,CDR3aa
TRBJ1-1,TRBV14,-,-,TGTGCCAGCAGCCAAGATTGGGGGCGGCCGGATTACTCTGAAGCTTTCTTT,CASSQDWGRPDYSEAFF
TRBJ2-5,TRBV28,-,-,TGTGCCAGCAGTCCCACCTGGGGGGAAGAGACCCAGTACTTC,CASSPTWGEETQYF
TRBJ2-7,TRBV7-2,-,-,TGTGCCAGCAGCTTTGATAGCTCCTACGAGCAGTACTTC,CASSFDSSYEQYF
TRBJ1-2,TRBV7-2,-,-,TGTGCCAGCAGCCCCCAGGGCTATGGCTACACCTTC,CASSPQGYGYTF
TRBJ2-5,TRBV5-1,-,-,TGCGCCAGCAGCTTCCCCGGAGAGACCCAGTACTTC,CASSFPGETQYF
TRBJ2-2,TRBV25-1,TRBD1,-,TGTGCCAGCAGTCCCCCCGCAGGGGGCGACACCGGGGAGCTGTTTTTT,CASSPPAGGDTGELFF
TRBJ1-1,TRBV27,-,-,TGTGCCAGCAGCCGTCTACAGGGAGACAACACTGAAGCTTTCTTT,CASSRLQGDNTEAFF
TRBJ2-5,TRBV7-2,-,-,TGTGCCAGCAGCTCAGCGATAGCTCGGACCCAGTACTTC,CASSSAIARTQYF
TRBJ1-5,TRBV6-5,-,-,TGTGCCAGCAGTCGAGGGGGGGGTCAGCCCCAGCATTTT,CASSRGGGQPQHF
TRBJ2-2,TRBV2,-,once,TGTGCCAGCAGCACAGGAGGAGGTAACACCGGGGAGCTGTTTTTT,CASSTGGGNTGELFF
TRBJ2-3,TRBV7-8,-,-,TGTGCCAGCAGCTTACGTCCTGACACAGGAAGCACAGATACGCAGTATTTT,CASSLRPDTGSTDTQYF
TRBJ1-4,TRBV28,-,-,TGTGCCAGCACCTACTCCACCCCGGGTGGACTGTTTTTT,CASTYSTPGGLFF
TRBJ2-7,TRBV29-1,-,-,TGCAGCGTTGGCGGCCAGTGGGATGGGGAGCAGTACTTC,CSVGGQWDGEQYF
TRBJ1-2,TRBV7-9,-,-,TGTGCCAGCAGCTTATATTCTTCTGGCTACACCTTC,CASSLYSSGYTF
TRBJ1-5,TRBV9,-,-,TGTGCCAGCAGCGTAATAGTGGAAGGGGTTTGCAATCAGCCCCAGCATTTT,CASSVIVEGVCNQPQHF
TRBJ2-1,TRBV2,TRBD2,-,TGTGCCAGCAGTCCAGCGGGAGGGCCCTCCTACAATGAGCAGTTCTTC,CASSPAGGPSYNEQFF
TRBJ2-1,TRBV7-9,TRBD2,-,TGTGCCAGCAGCTTAAAGGGACTAGCGGGAGGTGAGCAGTTCTTC,CASSLKGLAGGEQFF
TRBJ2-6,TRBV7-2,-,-,TGTGCCAGCAGCCTCCGTGGGTCAGGGCTCGGGGCCAACGTCCTGACTTTC,CASSLRGSGLGANVLTF
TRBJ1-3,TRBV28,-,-,TGTGCCAGCAGTCCCCGGACGGGCCACTCTGGAAACACCATATATTTT,CASSPRTGHSGNTIYF
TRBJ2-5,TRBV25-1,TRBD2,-,TGTGCCAGCAGTGAATACGTAGCGGGAGATGAGACCCAGTACTTC,CASSEYVAGDETQYF
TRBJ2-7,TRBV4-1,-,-,TGCGCCAGCAGCCAAGATCATTGGCTAGGGGGCTACGAGCAGTACTTC,CASSQDHWLGGYEQYF
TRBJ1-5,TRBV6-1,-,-,TGTGCCAGCAGTCCAGGGTATACTCAGCCCCAGCATTTT,CASSPGYTQPQHF
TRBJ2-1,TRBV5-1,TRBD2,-,TGCGCCAGTACCATAGGCGGGAGTTCCAATGAGCAGTTCTTC,CASTIGGSSNEQFF
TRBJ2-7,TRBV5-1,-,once,TGCGCCAGCAGCTTGAGGAGCGGATCCTACGAGCAGTACTTC,CASSLRSGSYEQYF